This section outlines one T cell receptor beta chain sequence together with its context. The antigen it binds to is not known. No base quality values were provided; no much bigger clone lies one nucleotide off. Collaborating institutions collected whole blood in K2EDTA tubes following their own protocols. For TCRbeta analysis, collaborators shipped samples in one of three forms: frozen whole blood, isolated PBMCs, or DNA extracted from either of those sample types. These data come from a study of blood T cell repertoires in COVID-19 (dated by TCRdb to about 2020). Study-wide context: Samples covering the acute and convalescent phases of COVID-19 were provided by collaborators in the United States, Italy and Spain. The repertoires were released in a freely available public database intended as a resource for research on the immune response to SARS-CoV-2. Subjects who had been exposed to COVID-19, were actively infected with it, or had recovered from it provided the deeply sampled blood TCRbeta repertoires that made up the dataset. Where HLA class I and class II types were available, the types were taken from metadata supplied by the sample provider, not from assay-based typing. A de-identified subject ID, COVID-19 status, age in years and sex were almost always included in the sample metadata. The material from the prospective study consisted of cDNA or gDNA derived from T cells, B-cell-depleted T cells, or PBMCs. The samples were drawn from the first 160 participants of the ongoing ImmuneRACE study and from 1,254 subjects provided by 6 global collaborators. Paper-wide results and their limitations: The quantity of clinical and demographic metadata differed by source and by participant and was supplied without curation.

TCRbeta CDR3 regions were amplified from genomic DNA by means of the immunoSEQ Assay, a bias-controlled multiplex PCR. As for the authors' bioinformatics: Within the assay, amplification of reference gene primers was used to estimate how many nucleated cells each sample contained. To quantify the absolute abundance of each unique TCRbeta CDR3 rearrangement, sequence reads were collapsed and filtered. Productive Simpson clonality was computed per sample as the square root of Simpson's diversity index over productive rearrangements. TCRdb provides this immuneACCESS table in a form limited to in-frame rearrangements. Some clones are lacking; in checked studies, under half of them reflect an unresolved V gene, and why the rest are absent is not known. V and J calls and clone size are given by that table; D and trimming were obtained from the DNA. A total of roughly 250,000 clones appear in this sample, approximately 84% of them only once. 0.98% of the sample is taken by the ten largest.

From a lookup of the germline V gene, CDR1 and CDR2 are SGHAT and FQNNGV. From the cysteine up to the phenylalanine, the CDR3 has a length of 16 residues. Just the 48-base CDR3 DNA is kept, in frame starting at base 1. The germline ends are 15 bases apart after V is trimmed by 4 bases and J by 0 bases. The clonotype originates from a man aged 35 to 55 with acute or convalescent COVID-19. In this chain, TRBV11-2 is recombined with TRBJ2-5; possibly the D gene is TRBD2, per 6 matching bases. Sequencing input: peripheral blood. The CDR3 protein sequence reads: CASSWGTQPYQETQYF. The sequenced DNA is TGTGCCAGCAGCTGGGGGACTCAACCGTACCAAGAGACCCAGTACTTC.